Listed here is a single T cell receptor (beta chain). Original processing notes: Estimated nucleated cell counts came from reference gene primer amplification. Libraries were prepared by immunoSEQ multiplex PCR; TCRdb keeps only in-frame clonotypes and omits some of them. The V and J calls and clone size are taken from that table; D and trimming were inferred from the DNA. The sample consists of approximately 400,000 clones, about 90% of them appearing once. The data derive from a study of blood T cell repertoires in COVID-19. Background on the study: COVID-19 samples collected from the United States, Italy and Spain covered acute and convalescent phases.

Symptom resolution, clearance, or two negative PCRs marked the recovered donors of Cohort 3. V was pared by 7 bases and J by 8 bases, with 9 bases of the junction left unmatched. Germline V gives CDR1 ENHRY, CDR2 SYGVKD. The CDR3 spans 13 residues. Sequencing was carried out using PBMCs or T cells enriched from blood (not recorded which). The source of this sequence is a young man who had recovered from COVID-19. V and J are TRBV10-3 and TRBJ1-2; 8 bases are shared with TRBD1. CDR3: CAITSTGAEGYTF. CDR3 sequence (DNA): TGTGCCATCACCTCGACAGGGGCCGAAGGCTACACCTTC.